This TCR beta chain is drawn from a study of T cell changes during pregnancy in multiple sclerosis. This CDR3 comprises 14 residues. The germline V and J ends were trimmed by 0 bases and 3 bases, with 10 bases remaining between them. CDR1 is SGHRS and CDR2 is YFSETQ in the germline V gene. This clone came up once. Generated by immunoSEQ multiplex PCR, the TCRdb table keeps only in-frame clones and is missing some. There are fewer than 110,000 clones in the sample; roughly 90% occur only once, and more than 0.65% lies in the top ten. The receptor was isolated from a female donor in good health, enrolled as a control in a pregnancy study. The sample consisted of peripheral blood, taken in the third trimester of pregnancy. The J gene is TRBJ2-7, the V gene TRBV5-1; D might be TRBD1 (5 bases). The CDR3 DNA sequence: TGCGCCAGCAGCTTGGGGTCAGGGTACTACGAGCAGTACTTC. Its protein product is CASSLGSGYYEQYF.